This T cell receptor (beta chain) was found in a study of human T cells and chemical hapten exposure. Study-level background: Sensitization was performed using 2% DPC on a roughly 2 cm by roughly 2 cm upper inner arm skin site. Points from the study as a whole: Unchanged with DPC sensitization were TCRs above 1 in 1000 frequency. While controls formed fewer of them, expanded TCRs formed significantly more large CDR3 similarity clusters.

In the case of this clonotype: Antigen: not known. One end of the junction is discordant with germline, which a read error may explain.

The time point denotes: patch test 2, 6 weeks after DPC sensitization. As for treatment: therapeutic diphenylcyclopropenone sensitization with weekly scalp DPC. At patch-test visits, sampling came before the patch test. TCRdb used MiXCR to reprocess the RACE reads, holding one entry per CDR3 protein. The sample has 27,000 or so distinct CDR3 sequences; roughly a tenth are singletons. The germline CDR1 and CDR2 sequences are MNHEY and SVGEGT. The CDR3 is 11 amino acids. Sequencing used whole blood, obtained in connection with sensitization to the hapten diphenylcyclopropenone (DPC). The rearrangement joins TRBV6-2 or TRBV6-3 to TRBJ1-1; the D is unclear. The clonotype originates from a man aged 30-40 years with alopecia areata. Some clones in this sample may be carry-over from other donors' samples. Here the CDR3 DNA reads TGTGCCAGCAGTACGAACGCTGAAGCTTTCTTT. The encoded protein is CASSTNAEAFF.